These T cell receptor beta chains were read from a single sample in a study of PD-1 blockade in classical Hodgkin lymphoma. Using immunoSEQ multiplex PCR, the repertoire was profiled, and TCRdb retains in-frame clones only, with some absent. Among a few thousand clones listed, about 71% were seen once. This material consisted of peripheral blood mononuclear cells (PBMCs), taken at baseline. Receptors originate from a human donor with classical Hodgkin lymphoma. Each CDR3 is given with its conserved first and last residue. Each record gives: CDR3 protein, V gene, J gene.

CASSPGLAGSSYEQYF	TRBV5-6	TRBJ2-7
CASSLELAGTGELFF	TRBV5-1	TRBJ2-2
CASSPRTVLSYEQYF	TRBV28	TRBJ2-7
CASSSITDTQYF	TRBV28	TRBJ2-3
CSAEGVPGLGYEQYF	TRBV29-1	TRBJ2-7
CASSQGGSLANEQFF	TRBV14	TRBJ2-1
CASRLQATNEKLFF	TRBV6-6	TRBJ1-4
CASSPETSGTYEQYF	TRBV6-9	TRBJ2-7
CASSFHGFNQPQHF	TRBV5-6	TRBJ1-5
CASSRGPMNTGELFF	TRBV5-4	TRBJ2-2
CASSLDRPSYEQYF	TRBV5-1	TRBJ2-7
CASSVGTMHEQYF	TRBV19	TRBJ2-7
CASSVLGGKETQYF	TRBV9	TRBJ2-5
CASSRGREGYNEQFF	TRBV5-4	TRBJ2-1
CASSLAEGGYGYTF	TRBV5-1	TRBJ1-2
CASSHGSSSGANVLTF	TRBV14	TRBJ2-6
CSVVFAGGEFSGANVLTF	TRBV29-1	TRBJ2-6
CASSLTGSGYTF	TRBV19	TRBJ1-2
CASRSFLAGMDTQYF	TRBV6-6	TRBJ2-3
CASSLSGGNTEAFF	TRBV18	TRBJ1-1
CASSLNRGYTEAFF	TRBV5-1	TRBJ1-1
CSLRGYNEQFF	TRBV29-1	TRBJ2-1
CASSSADRVTDTQYF	TRBV5-1	TRBJ2-3
CASSQAPKKLKDEKLFF	TRBV4-3	TRBJ1-4
CASSIRGGQPQHF	TRBV19	TRBJ1-5
CASSDQQGNTDTQYF	TRBV2	TRBJ2-3
CASSWTHWNHEQYF	TRBV5-4	TRBJ2-7
CASSLVTSGINEQFF	TRBV5-1	TRBJ2-1
CASSSLLAGVWETQYF	TRBV5-6	TRBJ2-5
CASSLGSRGRVSTGELFF	TRBV5-4	TRBJ2-2
CASSLQLLAETQYF	TRBV7-7	TRBJ2-5
CASSRPGTGADYGYTF	TRBV7-2	TRBJ1-2
CASSLQGGGHEQYF	TRBV6-5	TRBJ2-7
CASTSNPGLAGTSTDTQYF	TRBV4-2	TRBJ2-3
CASSLHRGDYGYTF	TRBV28	TRBJ1-2
CASSPGEKTDTQYF	TRBV18	TRBJ2-3
CASSYSTTAGYEQYF	TRBV6-7	TRBJ2-7
CASSEGSGANVLTF	TRBV9	TRBJ2-6
CASSPDQVTRYNEQFF	TRBV5-5	TRBJ2-1
CASSPGQFYNEQFF	TRBV5-1	TRBJ2-1
CASSLGLSDQPQHF	TRBV27	TRBJ1-5
CASNRDRYSNTEAFF	TRBV10-1	TRBJ1-1
CASSLTLAGYNEQFF	TRBV7-3	TRBJ2-1
CASSSTDTQYF	TRBV6-6	TRBJ2-3
CASSRPPGHTQYF	TRBV4-3	TRBJ2-3
CASSVGTELNTEAFF	TRBV9	TRBJ1-1
CASSRTGGGDTQYF	TRBV7-2	TRBJ2-3
CASTRDVYEQFF	TRBV2	TRBJ2-1
CASSDREGQPQHF	TRBV2	TRBJ1-5
CASRKTGSVGETQYF	TRBV2	TRBJ2-5